These 31 T cell receptor beta chains were sequenced from one sample in a study of blood T cells in healthy people across ages. Using a J-beta primer mix together with a sample-barcoded 5' primer, a second PCR was run for 7 to 11 cycles. TCRdb reprocessed the 5' RACE reads with MiXCR, giving one entry per CDR3 protein. The table shows over a million distinct CDR3 sequences, with about 25% occurring only once. This same sample was also taken into another study, of T cells of mothers and their children.

Material: blood. Receptors originate from a girl aged 2-9 years in good health.

This clonotype was detected only a few times. The chain recombines TRBV14 with TRBJ1-1; D is unresolved. The ends were cut back, 2 bases at V and 4 bases at J, with 5 bases in the middle. The CDR3 loop spans 12 amino acids. Germline V gives CDR1 SGHDN, CDR2 FVKESK. CDR3 DNA sequence: TGTGCCAGCAGCCAACTCACCACTGAAGCTTTCTTT. It yields the protein CASSQLTTEAFF.

In the case of this clonotype: The junction departs from germline at one end; a sequencing error may be responsible. The chain uses TRBV20-1 and TRBJ2-1, with TRBD2 matching over 8 bases. In germline, CDR1 is DFQATT, CDR2 SNEGSKA (reference sequence). This CDR3 is 15 amino acids long. The CDR3 region has the DNA TGTAGTGCTAGAATTCCGGGACTAGGGAACAATGAGCAGTTCTTC. Amino acids: CSARIPGLGNNEQFF.

The CDR3 bases are TGTGCCAGCAGTTTATTGGGGACGGTGAACACTGAAGCTTTCTTT. Encoded protein: CASSLLGTVNTEAFF. The chain recombines TRBV28 with TRBJ1-1; D possibly corresponds to TRBD1 (5 bases). Germline CDR1 is MDHEN and CDR2 is SYDVKM. The CDR3 spans 15 residues. V dropped 1 base and J dropped 0 bases, with 9 bases sitting between them.

The rearrangement uses TRBV13 and TRBJ2-5; 7 bases match TRBD2. The tail of the sequence fits TRBJ2-1 better, so the J call may be wrong. Germline V gene lookup returns CDR1 PRHDT and CDR2 FYEKMQ (reference sequence). The CDR3 runs to 15 residues. This CDR3 is CASSLIGEGRYEQFF. Written as DNA, the CDR3 is TGTGCCAGCAGCTTAATCGGGGAGGGCCGGTATGAGCAGTTCTTC.

This chain links TRBV4-3 with TRBJ2-5, with TRBD2 identical over 10 bases. The end of the DNA aligns better with TRBJ2-7, so the J call may be wrong. Germline CDR1 is LGHNA and CDR2 is YSLEER. CDR3 length equals 18 residues. The CDR3 is CASSQDLASGGARNEQYF. In DNA, the CDR3 is TGCGCCAGCAGCCAAGATCTAGCCAGCGGGGGGGCTAGGAACGAGCAGTACTTC.

The chain carries TRBV2 and TRBJ1-4, with 8 bases lining up with TRBD1. From germline, CDR1 is SNHLY and CDR2 FYNNEI. V gave up 1 base and J gave up 8 bases; unmatched junction bases: 3. CDR3 size: 14 residues. The CDR3 loop is CASSEDDRGEKLFF. In DNA, the CDR3 is TGTGCCAGCAGTGAAGACGACAGGGGAGAAAAACTGTTTTTT.

The chain has TRBV6-2 or TRBV6-3 and TRBJ2-3; TRBD1 matches at 8 bases. Trimming at V came to 6 bases and at J to 0 bases, leaving 5 bases not matched to a gene. Germline V CDR1 and CDR2: MNHEY, SVGEGT. CDR3 length: 15 residues. CDR3: CASRWTGRSTDTQYF. The CDR3 DNA follows: TGTGCCAGCAGGTGGACAGGGCGGAGCACAGATACGCAGTATTTT.

The rearrangement uses TRBV7-9 and TRBJ2-3; TRBD2 aligns across 11 bases. This CDR3 is 15 amino acids long. The germline gives CDR1 SEHNR, CDR2 FQNEAQ (reference sequence). The ends lost 1 base at V and 6 bases at J; junction bases unmatched: 3. CDR3 protein: CASSLGASGGDTQYF. As DNA, the CDR3 is TGTGCCAGCAGCTTAGGGGCTAGCGGGGGGGATACGCAGTATTTT.

The chain recombines TRBV4-1 with TRBJ1-2; D gene uncertain. The CDR3 is 14 amino acids. Germline CDR1 is MGHRA and CDR2 is YSYEKL. The V end lost 0 bases, the J end lost 5 bases, and 10 bases lay between the germline ends. The CDR3 DNA reads as TGCGCCAGCAGCCAAGAAAACCTAGCTTATGGCTACACCTTC. Amino acids: CASSQENLAYGYTF.

The V gene is TRBV19, the J gene TRBJ1-2, with D uncertain. CDR1 and CDR2 (germline): LNHDA, SQIVND (reference sequence). This CDR3 contains 13 residues. Trimming pared 7 bases from V and 8 bases from J, leaving 17 bases between. This chain's CDR3 is CASTTGLSKGYTF. The CDR3 nucleotides read TGTGCCAGTACGACGGGTTTAAGCAAGGGCTACACCTTC.

This chain's CDR3 is CASSLLDRTDTEAFF. CDR3 sequence (DNA): TGTGCCAGCAGCCTATTGGACAGAACGGACACTGAAGCTTTCTTT. The chain couples TRBV13 to TRBJ1-1; possible D gene TRBD1, 6 bases. Trimming stripped 5 bases from V and 3 bases from J, with 16 bases between. The CDR3 is 15 residues long. Germline loops: CDR1 PRHDT, CDR2 FYEKMQ (reference sequence).

This clonotype was picked up a small number of times. The CDR3 loop is CASSRGAKAETQYF. CDR3 in DNA: TGCGCCAGCAGTCGGGGGGCGAAGGCGGAGACCCAGTACTTC. The V gene is TRBV4-3, the J gene TRBJ2-5; tentative D call: TRBD2 (7 bases). V gave up 6 bases and J gave up 5 bases, with 16 bases separating them. This CDR3 is 14 amino acids long. Germline V lookup: CDR1 LGHNA, CDR2 YSLEER.

This clonotype was seen a handful of times. The chain carries TRBV7-2 and TRBJ2-3; D gene unclear. Looked up from germline, CDR1 is SGHTA and CDR2 is FQGNSA. With 4 bases removed from V and 1 base from J, the gap between germline ends came to 21 bases. The CDR3 loop spans 18 amino acids. CDR3 protein: CASSSDLLPFTGTDTQYF. As DNA, the CDR3 is TGTGCCAGCAGCTCAGATCTCCTCCCCTTTACGGGCACAGATACGCAGTATTTT.

The sample holds a few counts of this clonotype. This chain uses TRBV28 with TRBJ2-7; D possibly corresponds to TRBD1 (5 bases). The CDR3 runs 16 residues. From germline, CDR1 is MDHEN and CDR2 SYDVKM. The V end was cut by 6 bases, the J end by 4 bases, with 22 bases between. The CDR3 protein is CASSHLRVLQSYEQYF. CDR3 DNA sequence: TGTGCCAGCAGCCACCTCAGGGTCCTTCAATCGTACGAGCAGTACTTC.

This chain uses TRBV6-5 with TRBJ1-1; possible D gene TRBD1, 5 bases. The germline CDR1 and CDR2 sequences are MNHEY and SVGAGI. This CDR3 contains 12 residues. V was shortened by 4 bases and J by 8 bases, with 11 bases between the two germline ends. The CDR3 sequence is CASSSVRTEAFF. In nucleotides, the CDR3 is TGTGCCAGCAGTTCTGTACGGACAGAAGCTTTCTTT.

The genes are TRBV20-1 and TRBJ2-5; a possible D gene is TRBD1 (5 bases). The closer fit of TRBJ2-7 to the DNA end suggests the J call may be wrong. Germline loops: CDR1 DFQATT, CDR2 SNEGSKA (reference sequence). The CDR3 contains 15 residues. CDR3 sequence: CSARERRGILHEQYF. The CDR3 coding sequence is TGCAGTGCTAGAGAAAGAAGGGGAATTTTACACGAGCAGTACTTC.

This chain uses TRBV27 with TRBJ1-2; 8 bases are a match to TRBD1. This CDR3 comprises 14 residues. The V gene's germline CDR1 is MNHEY and CDR2 SMNVEV (reference sequence). With 5 bases clipped from V and 4 bases from J, the junction kept 6 bases outside the gene matches. In DNA, the CDR3 is TGTGCCAGCAGTCGTGGACAGGGAAGCTATGGCTACACCTTC. This codes for CASSRGQGSYGYTF.

In this sample, this clonotype turned up a few times. The chain carries TRBV10-3 and TRBJ2-5, with 16 bases identical to TRBD2. The J call could be wrong; TRBJ2-1 is a better fit for the DNA end. Germline values: CDR1 ENHRY, CDR2 SYGVKD. The CDR3 contains 15 residues. The CDR3 reads CAISGTSGRGGEQFF. The CDR3 nucleotides read TGTGCCATATCCGGGACTAGCGGGAGGGGAGGTGAGCAGTTCTTC.

This clonotype was detected many times. The chain carries TRBV27 and TRBJ2-7, with 12 bases matching TRBD2. Germline CDR1 MNHEY, CDR2 SMNVEV (reference sequence). This CDR3 has 15 residues. V dropped 6 bases and J dropped 1; count of bases not matched to a gene: 4. DNA for the CDR3: TGTGCCAGCAGCAGACTAGCGGGGGCGTCCTACGAGCAGTACTTC. Translation gives CASSRLAGASYEQYF.

This clonotype was observed many times. The chain links TRBV20-1 to TRBJ2-7; a weak D match, TRBD2 (6 bases). The length of the CDR3 is 12 residues. The V end was cut by 0 bases, the J end by 4 bases, with 7 bases between. The germline CDR1 and CDR2 sequences are DFQATT and SNEGSKA (reference sequence). CDR3: CSARDAGYEQYF. CDR3 coding DNA: TGCAGTGCTAGAGATGCGGGGTACGAGCAGTACTTC.

The V and J genes are TRBV27 and TRBJ1-5; no clear D. The CDR3 has 12 amino acids. V lost 6 bases, J lost 6 bases, and 9 bases lay in between. The germline V gene has CDR1 MNHEY and CDR2 SMNVEV (reference sequence). The DNA of the CDR3 is TGTGCCAGCAGCACGAGAGGTCAGCCCCAGCATTTT. It translates to CASSTRGQPQHF.

This clonotype was seen a few times. The CDR3 region is CSVVRQTPYEQYF. The CDR3 nucleotides are TGCAGCGTTGTCAGACAGACGCCTTACGAGCAGTACTTC. This rearrangement joins TRBV29-1 to TRBJ2-5; maybe TRBD1 (5 bases). The end of the DNA aligns better with TRBJ2-7, so the J call may be wrong. Germline CDR1 is SQVTM and CDR2 is ANQGSEA. The CDR3 has 13 amino acids.

This clonotype was observed a few times. The gene calls are TRBV12-5 and TRBJ2-5, with D tentatively TRBD2 (6 bases). Germline V lookup: CDR1 LGHNT, CDR2 FRNRAP. V was shortened by 6 bases and J by 4 bases, with 9 bases between the two germline ends. This CDR3 has 12 residues. The CDR3, as DNA: TGTGCTAGTGGCTTGACTAGAGAGACCCAGTACTTC. Protein sequence: CASGLTRETQYF.

V is TRBV7-9 and J is TRBJ2-5, with D possibly being TRBD1 (5 bases). Germline V CDR1 and CDR2: SEHNR, FQNEAQ (reference sequence). The CDR3 has 13 amino acids. V was trimmed by 1 base and J by 11 bases, leaving 14 bases between them. For the CDR3, the DNA is TGTGCCAGCAGCTTAGACTCAGGGTTGAAGCAGTACTTC. Protein product: CASSLDSGLKQYF.

In its sample, this clonotype was seen a few times. CDR3 sequence: CASSLNTGRETQYF. CDR3 DNA: TGTGCCAGCAGCTTAAATACCGGGAGAGAGACCCAGTACTTC. The V and J genes are TRBV7-2 and TRBJ2-5, with a tentative D call TRBD2 (6 bases). The CDR3 is made up of 14 amino acids. Germline assignment: CDR1 SGHTA and CDR2 FQGNSA. With 2 bases removed from V and 4 bases from J, the gap between germline ends came to 11 bases.

This clonotype was found a few times. V usage is TRBV6-6 and J usage is TRBJ2-7; D uncertain. The V end was cut by 7 bases, the J end by 0 bases, with 7 bases between. CDR1 is MNHNY, CDR2 SVGAGI, per germline (reference sequence). The length of the CDR3 is 12 residues. CDR3 sequence (DNA): TGTGCCAGCAAGGCCTACTCCTACGAGCAGTACTTC. This gives the protein CASKAYSYEQYF.

This rearrangement joins TRBV4-2 to TRBJ2-7; 12 nucleotides agree with TRBD1. The CDR3 spans 14 residues. V lost 0 bases, J lost 10 bases, and 4 bases stayed unmatched. Germline CDR1 LGHNA, CDR2 YNFKEQ. CDR3 in amino acids: CASSQDLGTGGQYF. In nucleotides, the CDR3 is TGTGCCAGCAGCCAAGATCTGGGGACAGGGGGCCAGTACTTC.

The chain recombines TRBV11-2 with TRBJ2-4; TRBD2 aligns across 8 bases. CDR1 and CDR2 (germline): SGHAT, FQNNGV. The CDR3 spans 19 residues. V lost 5 bases to trimming and J lost 0 bases; unmatched junction nucleotides: 15. The CDR3 here is CASSTQPGLGLIAKNIQYF. CDR3 sequence (DNA): TGTGCCAGCAGCACTCAACCGGGACTAGGATTAATAGCCAAAAACATTCAGTACTTC.

CDR3 amino acids: CASSLVNALPSYNEQFF. CDR3 nucleotide sequence: TGTGCCAGCAGCTTAGTGAATGCGCTCCCCTCCTACAATGAGCAGTTCTTC. The genes are TRBV7-9 and TRBJ2-1; D is unclear. V gave up 1 base and J gave up 0 bases, with 13 bases separating them. Germline V gene sequence: CDR1 SEHNR, CDR2 FQNEAQ (reference sequence). CDR3 length: 17 residues.

The chain combines TRBV4-1 with TRBJ1-1, with a possible D match to TRBD1 (6 bases). Between the trimmed V and J ends, which lost 3 bases and 6 bases, there was a span of 20 bases. The CDR3 extends over 16 amino acids. The germline CDR1 and CDR2 sequences are MGHRA and YSYEKL. The CDR3 is CASSHPRQALGPEAFF. Here the CDR3 DNA reads TGCGCCAGCAGCCATCCCAGACAGGCCTTGGGACCTGAAGCTTTCTTT.

The rearrangement joins TRBV27 to TRBJ2-7; a possible D gene is TRBD1 (6 bases). The CDR3 sequence is 14 residues long. Germline V lookup: CDR1 MNHEY, CDR2 SMNVEV (reference sequence). V lost 6 bases and J lost 5, with 17 bases in between. The CDR3 sequence is CASSPTGLRHEQYF. The CDR3 DNA is TGTGCCAGCAGCCCTACAGGGCTAAGACACGAGCAGTACTTC.